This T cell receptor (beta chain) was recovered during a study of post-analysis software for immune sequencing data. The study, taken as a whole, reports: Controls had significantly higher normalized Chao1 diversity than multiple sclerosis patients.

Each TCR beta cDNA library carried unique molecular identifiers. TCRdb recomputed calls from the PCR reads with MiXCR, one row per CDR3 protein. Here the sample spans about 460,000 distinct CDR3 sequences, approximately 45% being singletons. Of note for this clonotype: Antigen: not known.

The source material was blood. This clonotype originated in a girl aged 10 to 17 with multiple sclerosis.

The CDR3 DNA reads as TGCAGTGCTAGAGATCTGACAGGGGCCAAAAACATTCAGTACTTC. Translated: CSARDLTGAKNIQYF. The V gene is TRBV20-1, the J gene TRBJ2-4; 7 bases are shared with TRBD1. Germline CDR1 DFQATT, CDR2 SNEGSKA (reference sequence). The CDR3 totals 15 residues. V lost 0 bases to trimming and J lost 1 base; unmatched junction nucleotides: 3.